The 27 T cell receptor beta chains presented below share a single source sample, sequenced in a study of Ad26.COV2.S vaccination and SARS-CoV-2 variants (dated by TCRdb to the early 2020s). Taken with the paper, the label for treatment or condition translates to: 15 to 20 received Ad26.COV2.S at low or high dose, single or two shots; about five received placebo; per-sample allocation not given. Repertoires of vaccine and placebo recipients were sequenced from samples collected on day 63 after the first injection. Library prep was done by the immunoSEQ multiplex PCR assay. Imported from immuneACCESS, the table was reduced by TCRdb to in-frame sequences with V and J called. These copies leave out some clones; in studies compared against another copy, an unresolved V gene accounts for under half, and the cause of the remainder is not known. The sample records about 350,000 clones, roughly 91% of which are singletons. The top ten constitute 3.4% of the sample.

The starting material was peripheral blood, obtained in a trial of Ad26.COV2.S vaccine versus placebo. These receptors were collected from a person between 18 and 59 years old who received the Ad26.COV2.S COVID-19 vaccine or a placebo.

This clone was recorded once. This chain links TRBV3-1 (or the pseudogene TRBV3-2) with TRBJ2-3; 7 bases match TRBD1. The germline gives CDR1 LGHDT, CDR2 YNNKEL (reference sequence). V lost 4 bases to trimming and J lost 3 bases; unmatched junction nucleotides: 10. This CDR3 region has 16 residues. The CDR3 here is CASSPRRRGKTDTQYF. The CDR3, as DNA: TGTGCCAGCAGCCCCCGGCGCAGGGGGAAGACAGATACGCAGTATTTT.

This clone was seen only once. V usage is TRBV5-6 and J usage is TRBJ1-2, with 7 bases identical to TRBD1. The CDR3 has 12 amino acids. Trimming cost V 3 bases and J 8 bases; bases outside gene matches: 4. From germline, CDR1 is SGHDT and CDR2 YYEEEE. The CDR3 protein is CASSSTGVGYTF. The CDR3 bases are TGTGCCAGCAGCTCTACAGGGGTCGGCTACACCTTC.

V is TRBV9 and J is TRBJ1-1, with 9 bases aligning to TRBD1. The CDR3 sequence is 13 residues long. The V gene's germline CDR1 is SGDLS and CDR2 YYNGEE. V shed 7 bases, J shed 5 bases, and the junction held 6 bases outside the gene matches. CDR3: CASGTGTGTEAFF. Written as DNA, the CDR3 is TGTGCCAGCGGGACAGGGACAGGGACTGAAGCTTTCTTT.

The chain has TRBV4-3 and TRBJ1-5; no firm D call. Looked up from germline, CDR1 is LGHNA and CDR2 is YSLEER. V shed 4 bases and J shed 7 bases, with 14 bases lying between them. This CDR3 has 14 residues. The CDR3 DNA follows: TGCGCCAGCAGCCCTTCCCCGGGTCCCCAGCCCCAGCATTTT. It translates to CASSPSPGPQPQHF.

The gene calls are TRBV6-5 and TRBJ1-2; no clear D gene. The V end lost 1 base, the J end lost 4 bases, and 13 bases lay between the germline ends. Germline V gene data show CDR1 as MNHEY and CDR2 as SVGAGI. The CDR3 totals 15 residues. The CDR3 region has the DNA TGTGCCAGCAGTTACTGGGAGGGCTTGAGCTATGGCTACACCTTC. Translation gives CASSYWEGLSYGYTF.

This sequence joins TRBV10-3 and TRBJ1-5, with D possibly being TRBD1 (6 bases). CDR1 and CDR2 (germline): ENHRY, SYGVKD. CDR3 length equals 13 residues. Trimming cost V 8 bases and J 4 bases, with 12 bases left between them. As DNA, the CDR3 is TGTGCCATCGCGGGGGCCGGAAATCAGCCCCAGCATTTT. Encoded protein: CAIAGAGNQPQHF.

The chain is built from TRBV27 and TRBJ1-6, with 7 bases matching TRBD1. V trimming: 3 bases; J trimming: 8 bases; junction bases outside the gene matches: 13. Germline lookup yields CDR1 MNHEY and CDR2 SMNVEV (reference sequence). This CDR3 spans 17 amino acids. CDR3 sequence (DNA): TGTGCCAGCAGTTTTAAAGGCATCGGACAGGCTTATTCACCCCTCCACTTT. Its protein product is CASSFKGIGQAYSPLHF.

The CDR3: CASSPEGRSYNEQFF. CDR3 sequence (DNA): TGTGCCAGCAGCCCAGAAGGGAGAAGCTACAATGAGCAGTTCTTC. The chain uses TRBV11-2 and TRBJ2-1; perhaps TRBD2 as D (5 bases). This CDR3 spans 15 amino acids. Germline V lookup: CDR1 SGHAT, CDR2 FQNNGV. The ends were cut back, 5 bases at V and 3 bases at J, with 14 bases in the middle.

The CDR3 DNA follows: TGTGCCAGCAGCGCGGGACAACCCGATGAGCAGTTCTTC. Translated: CASSAGQPDEQFF. The chain couples TRBV7-9 to TRBJ2-1; D could derive from TRBD1 or TRBD2 (6 bases each). In germline, CDR1 is SEHNR, CDR2 FQNEAQ (reference sequence). The CDR3 runs to 13 residues. The V end lost 5 bases, the J end lost 8 bases, and 13 bases lay between the germline ends. The whole variable domain, remainder taken from reference TRBV7-9 and TRBJ2-1, is DTGVSQNPRHKITKRGQNVTFRCDPISEHNRLYWYRQTLGQGPEFLTYFQNEAQLEKSRLLSDRFSAERPKGSFSTLEIQRTEQGDSAMYLCASSAGQPDEQFFGPGTRLTVL.

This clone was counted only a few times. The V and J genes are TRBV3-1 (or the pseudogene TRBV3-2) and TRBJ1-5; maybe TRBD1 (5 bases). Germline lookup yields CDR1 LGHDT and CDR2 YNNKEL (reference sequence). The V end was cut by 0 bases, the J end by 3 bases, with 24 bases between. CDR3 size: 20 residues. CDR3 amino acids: CASSQDGRVWVGALNQPQHF. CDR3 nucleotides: TGTGCCAGCAGCCAAGACGGTAGGGTTTGGGTAGGGGCCCTCAATCAGCCCCAGCATTTT.

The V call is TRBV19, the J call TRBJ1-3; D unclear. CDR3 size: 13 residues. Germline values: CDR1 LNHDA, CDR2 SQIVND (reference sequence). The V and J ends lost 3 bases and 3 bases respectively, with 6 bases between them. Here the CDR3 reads CASSMGIGNTIYF. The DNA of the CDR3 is TGTGCCAGTAGTATGGGAATTGGAAACACCATATATTTT.

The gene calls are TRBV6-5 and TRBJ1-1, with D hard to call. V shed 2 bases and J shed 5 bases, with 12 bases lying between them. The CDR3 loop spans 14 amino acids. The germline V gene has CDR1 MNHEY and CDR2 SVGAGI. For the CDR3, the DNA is TGTGCCAGCAGTTACAGAGACCCCGGGACTGAAGCTTTCTTT. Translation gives CASSYRDPGTEAFF.

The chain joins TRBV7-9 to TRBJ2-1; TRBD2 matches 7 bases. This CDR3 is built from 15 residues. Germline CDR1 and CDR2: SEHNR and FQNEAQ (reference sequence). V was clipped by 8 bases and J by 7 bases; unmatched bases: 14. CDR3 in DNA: TGTGCCAGCTGGACTAGTGCCAGTATAGGGAATGAGCAGTTCTTC. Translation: CASWTSASIGNEQFF.

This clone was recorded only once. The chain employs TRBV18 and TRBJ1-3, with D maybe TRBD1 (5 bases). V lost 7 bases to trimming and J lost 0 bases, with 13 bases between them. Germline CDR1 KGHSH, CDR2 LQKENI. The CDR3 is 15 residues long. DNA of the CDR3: TGTGCCAGCTTGCGGGACCGCCTCTCTGGAAACACCATATATTTT. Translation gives CASLRDRLSGNTIYF.

The CDR3 spells CASSQDKWTTSTDTQYF. Here the CDR3 DNA reads TGCGCCAGCAGCCAAGACAAATGGACGACCAGCACAGATACGCAGTATTTT. The gene calls are TRBV4-1 and TRBJ2-3; D is ambiguous. V was cut by 0 bases and J by 0 bases, with 13 bases left in between. The CDR3 runs to 17 residues. Germline V gene lookup returns CDR1 MGHRA and CDR2 YSYEKL.

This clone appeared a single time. CDR3 residues: CSVALQLAKNIQYF. The CDR3, as DNA: TGCAGCGTCGCCTTACAGCTAGCCAAAAACATTCAGTACTTC. The J gene is TRBJ2-4, the V gene TRBV29-1, with D uncertain. V was shortened by 6 bases and J by 0 bases, with 12 bases between the two germline ends. The germline V gene encodes CDR1 SQVTM and CDR2 ANQGSEA. CDR3 length: 14 residues.

In DNA, the CDR3 is TGTGCCAGTAGTATAGTGTTGAACACTGAAGCTTTCTTT. Its translation is CASSIVLNTEAFF. The chain links TRBV19 to TRBJ1-1; D is unresolved. CDR1 and CDR2 (germline): LNHDA, SQIVND (reference sequence). The V and J ends lost 1 base and 0 bases respectively, with 3 bases between them. The CDR3 length is 13 residues.

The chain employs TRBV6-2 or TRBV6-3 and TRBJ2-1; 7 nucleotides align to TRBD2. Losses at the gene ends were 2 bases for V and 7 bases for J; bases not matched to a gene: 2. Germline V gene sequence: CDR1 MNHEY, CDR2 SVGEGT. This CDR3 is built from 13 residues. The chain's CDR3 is CASSYTSVNEQFF. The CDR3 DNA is TGTGCCAGCAGTTACACTAGCGTAAATGAGCAGTTCTTC.

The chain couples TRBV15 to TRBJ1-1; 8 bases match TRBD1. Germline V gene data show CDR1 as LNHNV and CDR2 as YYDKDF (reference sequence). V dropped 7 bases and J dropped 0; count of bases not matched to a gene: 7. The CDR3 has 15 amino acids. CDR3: CATTGQGLMNTEAFF. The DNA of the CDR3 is TGTGCCACCACCGGACAGGGCCTGATGAACACTGAAGCTTTCTTT.

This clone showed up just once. CDR3 bases: TGCAGTGCTAGTTTGGAGGGACTGGCGGGATCACCCCTCCACTTT. Translation: CSASLEGLAGSPLHF. The rearrangement links TRBV20-1 to TRBJ1-6, with D perhaps TRBD1 (5 bases). CDR3 size: 15 residues. Trimming cost V 3 bases and J 10 bases, with 19 bases left between them. The V gene's germline CDR1 is DFQATT and CDR2 SNEGSKA (reference sequence).

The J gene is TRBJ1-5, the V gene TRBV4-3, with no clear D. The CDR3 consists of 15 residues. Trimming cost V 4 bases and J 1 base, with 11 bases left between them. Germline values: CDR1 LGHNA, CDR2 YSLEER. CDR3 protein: CASSPRWISNQPQHF. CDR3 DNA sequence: TGCGCCAGCAGCCCCCGTTGGATAAGCAATCAGCCCCAGCATTTT.

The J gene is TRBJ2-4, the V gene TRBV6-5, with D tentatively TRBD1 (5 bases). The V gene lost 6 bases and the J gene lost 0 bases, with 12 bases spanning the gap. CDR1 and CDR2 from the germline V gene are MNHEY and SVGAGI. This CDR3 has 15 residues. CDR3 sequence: CASRLDILAKNIQYF. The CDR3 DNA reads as TGTGCCAGCAGACTGGACATATTAGCCAAAAACATTCAGTACTTC.

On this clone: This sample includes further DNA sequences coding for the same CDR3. CDR3 loop: CASSYSRTAYGYTF. The CDR3 DNA reads TGTGCCAGCAGTTACTCACGGACAGCCTATGGCTACACCTTC. This chain connects TRBV6-5 to TRBJ1-2; the D gene is possibly TRBD1 (6 bases). The germline V gene encodes CDR1 MNHEY and CDR2 SVGAGI. CDR3 size: 14 residues. Trimming took off 0 bases at V and 4 bases at J, with 9 bases between the two ends.

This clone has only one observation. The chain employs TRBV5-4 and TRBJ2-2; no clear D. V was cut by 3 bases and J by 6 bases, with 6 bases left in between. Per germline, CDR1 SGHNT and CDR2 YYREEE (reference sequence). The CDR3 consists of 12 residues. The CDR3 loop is CASSSTAGELFF. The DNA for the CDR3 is TGTGCCAGCAGCTCCACTGCCGGGGAGCTGTTTTTT.

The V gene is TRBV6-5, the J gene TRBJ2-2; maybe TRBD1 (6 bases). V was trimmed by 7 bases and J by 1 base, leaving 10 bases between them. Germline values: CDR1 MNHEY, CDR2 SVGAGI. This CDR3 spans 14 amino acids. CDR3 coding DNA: TGTGCCAGCAAATGGACAGAGAACACCGGGGAGCTGTTTTTT. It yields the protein CASKWTENTGELFF.

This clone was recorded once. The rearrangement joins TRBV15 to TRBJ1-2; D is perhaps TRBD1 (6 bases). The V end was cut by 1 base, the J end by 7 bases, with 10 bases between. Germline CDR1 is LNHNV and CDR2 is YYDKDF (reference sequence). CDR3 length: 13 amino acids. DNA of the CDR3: TGTGCCACCAGCAGAGTCGTGGGGGCTGGCTACACCTTC. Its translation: CATSRVVGAGYTF.

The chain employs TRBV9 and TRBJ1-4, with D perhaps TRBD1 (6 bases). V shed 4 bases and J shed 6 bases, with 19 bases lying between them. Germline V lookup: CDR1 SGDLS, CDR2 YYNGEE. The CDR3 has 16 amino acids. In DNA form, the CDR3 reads TGTGCCAGCAGCTTCGGAGGGGGGCCGGGAGATGAAAAACTGTTTTTT. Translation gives CASSFGGGPGDEKLFF.